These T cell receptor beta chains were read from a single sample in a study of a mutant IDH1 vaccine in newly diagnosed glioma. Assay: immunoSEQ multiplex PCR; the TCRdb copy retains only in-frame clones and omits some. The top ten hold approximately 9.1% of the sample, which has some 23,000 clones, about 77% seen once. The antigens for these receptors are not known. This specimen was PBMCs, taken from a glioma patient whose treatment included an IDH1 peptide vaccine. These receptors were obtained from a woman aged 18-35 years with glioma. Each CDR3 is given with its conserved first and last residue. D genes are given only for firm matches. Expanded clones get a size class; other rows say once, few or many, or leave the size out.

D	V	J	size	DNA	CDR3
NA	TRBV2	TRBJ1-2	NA	TGTGCCAGCAGCTTGAGAGACTATGGCTACACCTTC	CASSLRDYGYTF
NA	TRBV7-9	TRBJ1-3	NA	TGTGCTACGGCGGCAGTCGGAAACACCATATATTTT	CATAAVGNTIYF
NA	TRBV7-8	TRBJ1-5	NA	TGTGCCAGCAGCTTAGCCCGGACAGAAAATCAGCCCCAGCATTTT	CASSLARTENQPQHF
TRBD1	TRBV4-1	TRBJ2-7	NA	TGCGCCAGCAGCCAAGGGACAGGGAGCTACTACGAGCAGTACTTC	CASSQGTGSYYEQYF
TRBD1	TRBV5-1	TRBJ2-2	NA	TGCGCCAGCAGCTTGTACCGGGACAGGGGTATAAGTGGGACCGGGGAGCTGTTTTTT	CASSLYRDRGISGTGELFF
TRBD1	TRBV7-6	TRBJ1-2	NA	TGTGCCAGCAGCGGTCGAGACAGGGAGGCTGGCTACACCTTC	CASSGRDREAGYTF
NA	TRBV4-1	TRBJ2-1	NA	TGCGCCAGCAGAGAAGGGGGGGCTACTTACAATGAGCAGTTCTTC	CASREGGATYNEQFF
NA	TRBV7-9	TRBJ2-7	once	TGTGCCAGCAGCTTAATCTACGAGCAGTACTTC	CASSLIYEQYF
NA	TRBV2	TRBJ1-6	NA	TGTGCCAGCAGCCCTTGGACTCAGGGTTCACCCCTCCACTTT	CASSPWTQGSPLHF
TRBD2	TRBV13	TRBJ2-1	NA	TGTGCCAGCAGCTTCCCGGGGAGCGGGGGGGCCCGTGAGCAGTTCTTC	CASSFPGSGGAREQFF
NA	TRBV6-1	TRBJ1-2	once	TGTGCCAGCAGTGAAGGAGGAGGGAGGGACTATGGCTACACCTTC	CASSEGGGRDYGYTF
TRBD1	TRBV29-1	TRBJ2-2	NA	TGCAGCGTTGGGACAGGAATCACCGGGGAGCTGTTTTTT	CSVGTGITGELFF
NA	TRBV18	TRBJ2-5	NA	TGTGCCAGCTCAACCGGAGAGACCCAGTACTTC	CASSTGETQYF
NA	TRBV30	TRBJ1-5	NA	TGTGCCTGGAATCGGGGCTTGGGGGACGGTCAGCCCCAGCATTTT	CAWNRGLGDGQPQHF
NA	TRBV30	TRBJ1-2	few	TGTGCCTGGAGTTCGACTTTTCTTGTTTACTATGGCTACACCTTC	CAWSSTFLVYYGYTF
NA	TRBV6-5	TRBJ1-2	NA	TGTGCCAGCAGTTACGGATATGGCTACACCTTC	CASSYGYGYTF
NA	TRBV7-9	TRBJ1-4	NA	TGTGCCAGCAGCTTTCCGTCGACAACTAATGAAAAACTGTTTTTT	CASSFPSTTNEKLFF
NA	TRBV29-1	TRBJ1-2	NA	TGCAGCGCGGGTAACCAGGGTGCTGCTGGCTACACCTTC	CSAGNQGAAGYTF
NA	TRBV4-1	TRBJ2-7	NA	TGCGCCAGCAGCCAAGAATTTGGCCCCCACTACGAGCAGTACTTC	CASSQEFGPHYEQYF
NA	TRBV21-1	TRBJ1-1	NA	TGTGCCAGCAAGGGGGTACACCGGGACAGGACGGGGAACACTGAAGCTTTCTTT	CASKGVHRDRTGNTEAFF
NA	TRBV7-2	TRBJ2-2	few	TGTGCCAGCAGCTTTTGGGGGCTCGACACCGGGGAGCTGTTTTTT	CASSFWGLDTGELFF
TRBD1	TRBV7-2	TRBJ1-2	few	TGTGCCAGCAGCGCATGGGACAGGCAGAACTATGGCTACACCTTC	CASSAWDRQNYGYTF
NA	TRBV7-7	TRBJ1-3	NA	TGTGCTAGCAGCTTAGCCTCGCCCGGGGGAACTGGAAACACCATATATTTT	CASSLASPGGTGNTIYF
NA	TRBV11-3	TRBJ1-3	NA	TGTGCCAGCAGCTTAGGCAGTAGCGCCGGAAACACCATATATTTT	CASSLGSSAGNTIYF
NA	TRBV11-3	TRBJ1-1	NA	TGTGCCAGCAGCTTAAGTTATGGGGTGGTCGCTGAAGCTTTCTTT	CASSLSYGVVAEAFF
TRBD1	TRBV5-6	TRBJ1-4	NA	TGTGCCAGCACCACTATCGACAGGGCAATGGGGGAAAAACTGTTTTTT	CASTTIDRAMGEKLFF
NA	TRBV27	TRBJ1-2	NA	TGTGCCAGCAGTTTCGCGGGGGGAGGCAATGGCTACACCTTC	CASSFAGGGNGYTF
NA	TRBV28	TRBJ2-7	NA	TGTGCCAGCAGTGGGCGTGAGCAGTACTTC	CASSGREQYF
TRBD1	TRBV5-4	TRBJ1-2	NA	TGTGCCAGCAGCTTGGCCGGGGGACAGGGGTCACCTAACTATGGCTACACCTTC	CASSLAGGQGSPNYGYTF
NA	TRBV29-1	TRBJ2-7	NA	TGCAGCGTCGCGGAATCCAGCTCCTACGAGCAGTACTTC	CSVAESSSYEQYF
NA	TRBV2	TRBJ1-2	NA	TGTGCCAGCAGTGGAATAAGGGAGGGCTACACCTTC	CASSGIREGYTF
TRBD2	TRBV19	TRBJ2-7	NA	TGTGCCAGTAGTATTAGCGGGAGGGCCCTTCTCGACGAGCAGTACTTC	CASSISGRALLDEQYF
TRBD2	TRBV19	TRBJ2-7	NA	TGTGCCAGTAAGCTAGCGGGAGGTCCGGAGCAGTACTTC	CASKLAGGPEQYF
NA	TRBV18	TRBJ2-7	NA	TGTGCCAGCTCACCACCTGCAGGGAGCGAGCAGTACTTC	CASSPPAGSEQYF
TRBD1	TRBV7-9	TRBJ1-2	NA	TGTGCCAGCAGCTTAGAACAGGGGGCTCGGGGCTACACCTTC	CASSLEQGARGYTF
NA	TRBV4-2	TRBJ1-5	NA	TGTGCCAGCAGCCAGTCCGGGGCCGGGACGGCTAATCAGCCCCAGCATTTT	CASSQSGAGTANQPQHF
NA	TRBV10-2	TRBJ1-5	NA	TGCGCCAGCAGCTACCCGGGGGTTAATCAGCCCCAGCATTTT	CASSYPGVNQPQHF
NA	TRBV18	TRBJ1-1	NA	TGTGCCAGCTCACCCGGACAGCCCATGAACACTGAAGCTTTCTTT	CASSPGQPMNTEAFF
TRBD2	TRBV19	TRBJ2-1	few	TGTGCCAGTAGTATGACTAGCGGGATTCACAATGAGCAGTTCTTC	CASSMTSGIHNEQFF
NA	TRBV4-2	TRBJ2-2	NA	TGTGCCAGCAGCCAAGGGCCTAGCGACAAAGGAGGGGAGCTGTTTTTT	CASSQGPSDKGGELFF
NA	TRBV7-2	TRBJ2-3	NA	TGTGCCAGCAGCTCATTCCGGGGCCAGCCAGATACGCAGTATTTT	CASSSFRGQPDTQYF
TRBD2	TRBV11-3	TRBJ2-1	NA	TGTGCCAGCAGCTTAATCCTAGCGGGGGGTAATGAGCAGTTCTTC	CASSLILAGGNEQFF
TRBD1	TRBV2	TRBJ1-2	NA	TGTGCCAGCAGTGAAGCGACAGGGGCGGGTGGCTACACCTTC	CASSEATGAGGYTF
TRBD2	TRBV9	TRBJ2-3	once	TGTGCCAGCAGCGTAGGGGGACTAGCGGGAGGGCCGAACGCAGATACGCAGTATTTT	CASSVGGLAGGPNADTQYF
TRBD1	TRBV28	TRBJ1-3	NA	TGTGCCAGCAGAACTACAGGGGTGAGCTCTGGAAACACCATATATTTT	CASRTTGVSSGNTIYF
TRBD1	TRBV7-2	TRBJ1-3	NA	TGTGCCAGCAGCCGCGTACAGGGGAACTCTGGAAACACCATATATTTT	CASSRVQGNSGNTIYF
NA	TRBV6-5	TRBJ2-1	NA	TGTGCCAGCAGTTACTCTCTAGCTGAGGATCAGAATGAGCAGTTCTTC	CASSYSLAEDQNEQFF
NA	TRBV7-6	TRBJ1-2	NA	TGTGCCAGCAGCTTAGCTGTAGGACAGTCTGGCTACACCTTC	CASSLAVGQSGYTF
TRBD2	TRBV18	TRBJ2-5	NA	TGTGCCAGCTCCCTCGGGACTACCGATGAAGAGACCCAGTACTTC	CASSLGTTDEETQYF
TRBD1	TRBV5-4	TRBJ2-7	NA	TGTGCCAGCAGCTCCGGGACAGAGGACTACGAGCAGTACTTC	CASSSGTEDYEQYF